This T cell receptor (beta chain) stems from a study of lymphopenia after photon versus proton radiotherapy. Study observations and caveats: After the lymphocyte nadir, photon-treated repertoires showed oligoclonal expansion, especially of CD8+ Temra cells. In patients who died, overall survival fell as post-nadir TCR diversity dropped more. Relative stability marked proton patients; photon patients lost diversity and naive cells.

Germline CDR1 and CDR2: SNHLY and FYNNEI. J lost 13 bases, V lost 0 bases, and 8 bases had no gene match. CDR3 length: 13 residues. Generated by immunoSEQ multiplex PCR, the TCRdb table keeps only in-frame clones and is missing some. The sample yields some 29,000 clones, 87% seen once. Comment on this clone: Its specificity is not known.

This chain links TRBV2 with TRBJ2-7; 8 bases fit TRBD2. Sequenced material: peripheral blood, taken from a patient treated with proton-based radiotherapy. The sequence derives from a woman in her sixties or seventies with cholangiocarcinoma. Some clones in this sample may be carry-over from other donors' samples. This CDR3 reads CASSEAGIAGTYF. Here the CDR3 DNA reads TGTGCCAGCAGTGAAGCTGGGATAGCGGGAACCTACTTC. The complete variable domain, with remaining parts taken from reference TRBV2 and TRBJ2-7, reads EPEVTQTPSHQVTQMGQEVILRCVPISNHLYFYWYRQILGQKVEFLVSFYNNEISEKSEIFDDQFSVERPDGSNFTLKIRSTKLEDSAMYFCASSEAGIAGTYFGPGTRLTVT.